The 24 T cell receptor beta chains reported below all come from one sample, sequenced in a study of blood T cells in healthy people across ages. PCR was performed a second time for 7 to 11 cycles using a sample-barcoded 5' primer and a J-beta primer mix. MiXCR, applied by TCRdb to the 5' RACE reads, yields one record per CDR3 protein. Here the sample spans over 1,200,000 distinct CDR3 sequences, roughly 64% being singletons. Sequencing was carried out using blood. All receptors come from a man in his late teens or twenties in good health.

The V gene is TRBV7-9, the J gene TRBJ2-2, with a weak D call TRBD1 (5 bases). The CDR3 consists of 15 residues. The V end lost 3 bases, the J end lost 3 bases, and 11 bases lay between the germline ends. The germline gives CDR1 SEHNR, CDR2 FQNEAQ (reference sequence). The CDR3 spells CASSFGRADTGELFF. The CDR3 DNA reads TGTGCCAGCAGCTTCGGCAGGGCGGACACCGGGGAGCTGTTTTTT.

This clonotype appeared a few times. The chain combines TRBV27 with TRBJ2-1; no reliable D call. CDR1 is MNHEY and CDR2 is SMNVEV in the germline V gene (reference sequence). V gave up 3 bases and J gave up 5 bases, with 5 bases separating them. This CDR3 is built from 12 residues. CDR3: CASSFRDNEQFF. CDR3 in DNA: TGTGCCAGCAGTTTCCGAGACAATGAGCAGTTCTTC.

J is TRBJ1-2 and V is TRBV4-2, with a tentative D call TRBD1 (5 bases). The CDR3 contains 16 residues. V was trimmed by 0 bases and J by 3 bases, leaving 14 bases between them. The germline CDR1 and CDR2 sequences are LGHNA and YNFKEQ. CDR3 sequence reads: CASSQDPSRVDYGYTF. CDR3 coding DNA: TGTGCCAGCAGCCAAGATCCATCCAGGGTAGACTATGGCTACACCTTC.

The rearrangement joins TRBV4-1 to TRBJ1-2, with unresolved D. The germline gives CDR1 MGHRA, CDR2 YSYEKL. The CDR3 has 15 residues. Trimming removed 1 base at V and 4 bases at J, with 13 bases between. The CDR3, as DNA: TGCGCCAGCAGCCAAGTGGGCAGCTCCGTCTATGGCTACACCTTC. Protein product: CASSQVGSSVYGYTF.

CDR3 nucleotides: TGTGCCAGCAGCTTAGGACTAGCGGCCACCGGGGAGCTGTTTTTT. Translated, it gives CASSLGLAATGELFF. This sequence joins TRBV7-8 and TRBJ2-2; 9 bases are shared with TRBD2. With V trimmed by 1 base and J by 4 bases, 1 base remained unmatched. There are 15 residues in the CDR3. Germline assignment: CDR1 SGHVS and CDR2 FQNEAQ.

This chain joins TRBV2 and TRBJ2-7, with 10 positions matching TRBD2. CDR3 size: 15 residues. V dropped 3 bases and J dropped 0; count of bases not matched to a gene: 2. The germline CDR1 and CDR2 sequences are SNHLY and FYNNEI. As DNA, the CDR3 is TGTGCCAGCAGTGAGTTAGCGGGAGGCTCCTACGAGCAGTACTTC. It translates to CASSELAGGSYEQYF.

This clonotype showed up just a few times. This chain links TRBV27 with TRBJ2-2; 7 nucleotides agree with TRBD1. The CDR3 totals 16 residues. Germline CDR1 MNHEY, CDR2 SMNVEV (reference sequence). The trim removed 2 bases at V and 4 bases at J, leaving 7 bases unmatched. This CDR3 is CASSLSPGQITGELFF. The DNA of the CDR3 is TGTGCCAGCAGTTTAAGTCCGGGACAGATCACCGGGGAGCTGTTTTTT.

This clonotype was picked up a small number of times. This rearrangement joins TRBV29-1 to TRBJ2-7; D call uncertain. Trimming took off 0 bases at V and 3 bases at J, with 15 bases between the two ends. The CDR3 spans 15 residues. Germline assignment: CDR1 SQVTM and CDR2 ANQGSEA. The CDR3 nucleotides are TGCAGCGTTGAAGATACTCCCGGTTCGGGCTACGAGCAGTACTTC. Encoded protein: CSVEDTPGSGYEQYF.

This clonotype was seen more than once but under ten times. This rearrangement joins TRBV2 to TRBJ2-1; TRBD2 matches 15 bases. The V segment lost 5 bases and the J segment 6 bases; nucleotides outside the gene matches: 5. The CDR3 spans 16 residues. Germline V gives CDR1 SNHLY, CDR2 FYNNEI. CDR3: CASSSRTSGRANEQFF. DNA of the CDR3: TGTGCCAGCAGTTCCCGGACTAGCGGGAGGGCCAATGAGCAGTTCTTC. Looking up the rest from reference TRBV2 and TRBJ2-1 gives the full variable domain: EPEVTQTPSHQVTQMGQEVILRCVPISNHLYFYWYRQILGQKVEFLVSFYNNEISEKSEIFDDQFSVERPDGSNFTLKIRSTKLEDSAMYFCASSSRTSGRANEQFFGPGTRLTVL.

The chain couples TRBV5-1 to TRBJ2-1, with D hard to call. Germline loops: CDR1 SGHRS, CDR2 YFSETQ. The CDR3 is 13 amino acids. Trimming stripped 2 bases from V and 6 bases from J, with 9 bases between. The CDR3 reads CASSFDVGNEQFF. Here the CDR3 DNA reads TGCGCCAGCAGCTTCGACGTCGGCAATGAGCAGTTCTTC.

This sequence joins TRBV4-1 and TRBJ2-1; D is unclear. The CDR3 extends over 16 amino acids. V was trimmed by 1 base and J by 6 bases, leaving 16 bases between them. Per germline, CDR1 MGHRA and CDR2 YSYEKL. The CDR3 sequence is CASSQGMARGGNEQFF. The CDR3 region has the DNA TGCGCCAGCAGCCAAGGGATGGCCCGAGGTGGCAATGAGCAGTTCTTC.

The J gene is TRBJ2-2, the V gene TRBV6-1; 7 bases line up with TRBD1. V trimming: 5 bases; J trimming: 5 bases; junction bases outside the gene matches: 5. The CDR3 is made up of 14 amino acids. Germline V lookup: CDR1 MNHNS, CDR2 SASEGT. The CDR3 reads CASSNTGVTGELFF. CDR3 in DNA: TGTGCCAGCAGTAACACAGGGGTGACCGGGGAGCTGTTTTTT.

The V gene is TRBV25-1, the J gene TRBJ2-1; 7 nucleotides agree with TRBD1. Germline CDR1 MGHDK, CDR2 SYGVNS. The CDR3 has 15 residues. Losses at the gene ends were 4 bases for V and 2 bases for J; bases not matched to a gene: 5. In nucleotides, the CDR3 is TGTGCCAGCAGTGGTTACAGGGGCCCCTACAATGAGCAGTTCTTC. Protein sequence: CASSGYRGPYNEQFF. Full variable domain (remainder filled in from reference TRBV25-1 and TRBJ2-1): EADIYQTPRYLVIGTGKKITLECSQTMGHDKMYWYQQDPGMELHLIHYSYGVNSTEKGDLSSESTVSRIRTEHFPLTLESARPSHTSQYLCASSGYRGPYNEQFFGPGTRLTVL.

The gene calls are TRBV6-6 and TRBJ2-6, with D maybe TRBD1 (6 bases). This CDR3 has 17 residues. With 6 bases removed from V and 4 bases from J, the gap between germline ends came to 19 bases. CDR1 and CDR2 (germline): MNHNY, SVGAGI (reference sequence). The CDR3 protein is CASRSRTASSGANVLTF. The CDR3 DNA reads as TGTGCCAGCAGATCCAGGACAGCCAGTAGCGGGGCCAACGTCCTGACTTTC.

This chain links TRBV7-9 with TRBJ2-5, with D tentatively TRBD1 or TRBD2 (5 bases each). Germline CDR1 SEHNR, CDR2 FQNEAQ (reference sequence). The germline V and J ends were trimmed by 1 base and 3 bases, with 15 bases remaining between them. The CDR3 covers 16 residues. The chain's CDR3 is CASSLVPGKGEETQYF. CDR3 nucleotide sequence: TGTGCCAGCAGCTTAGTTCCAGGGAAGGGAGAAGAGACCCAGTACTTC.

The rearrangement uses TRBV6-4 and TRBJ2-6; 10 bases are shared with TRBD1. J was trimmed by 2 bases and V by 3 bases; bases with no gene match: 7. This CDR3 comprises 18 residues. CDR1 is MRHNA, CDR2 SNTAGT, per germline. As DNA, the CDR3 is TGTGCCAGCAGTGAGGCAAGAGACAGGGGGCCTGGGGCCAACGTCCTGACTTTC. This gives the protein CASSEARDRGPGANVLTF.

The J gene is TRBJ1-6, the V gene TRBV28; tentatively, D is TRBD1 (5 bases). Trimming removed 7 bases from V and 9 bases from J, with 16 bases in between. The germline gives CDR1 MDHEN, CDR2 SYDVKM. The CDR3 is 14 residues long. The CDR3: CASIGRGLGSPLHF. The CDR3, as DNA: TGTGCCAGCATTGGTAGGGGCCTCGGTTCACCCCTCCACTTT.

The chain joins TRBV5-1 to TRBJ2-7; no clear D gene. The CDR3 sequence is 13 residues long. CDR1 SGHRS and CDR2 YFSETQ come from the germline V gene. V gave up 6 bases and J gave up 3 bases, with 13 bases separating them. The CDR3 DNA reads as TGCGCCAGCACAAAGGATCAACGCTACGAGCAGTACTTC. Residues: CASTKDQRYEQYF.

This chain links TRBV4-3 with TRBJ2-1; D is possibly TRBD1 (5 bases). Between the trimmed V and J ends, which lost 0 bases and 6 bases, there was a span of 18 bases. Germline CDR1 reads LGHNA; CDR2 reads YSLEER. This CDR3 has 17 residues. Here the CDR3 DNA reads TGCGCCAGCAGCCAAGAAGTAACAGGAGCCTACCTCAATGAGCAGTTCTTC. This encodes CASSQEVTGAYLNEQFF.

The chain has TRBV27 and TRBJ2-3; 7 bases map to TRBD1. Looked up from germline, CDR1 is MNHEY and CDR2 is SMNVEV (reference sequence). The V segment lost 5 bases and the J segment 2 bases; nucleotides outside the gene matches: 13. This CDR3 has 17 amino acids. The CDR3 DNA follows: TGTGCCAGCAGTACTTGGACAGGTCGGAGATTCACAGATACGCAGTATTTT. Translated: CASSTWTGRRFTDTQYF.

The CDR3 protein is CASSPGLERYEQYF. CDR3 DNA: TGTGCCAGCAGCCCAGGACTGGAGCGTTACGAGCAGTACTTC. V and J are TRBV7-9 and TRBJ2-7, with D maybe TRBD2 (5 bases). Germline CDR1 is SEHNR and CDR2 is FQNEAQ (reference sequence). Trimming removed 5 bases at V and 4 bases at J, with 15 bases between. The CDR3 consists of 14 residues.

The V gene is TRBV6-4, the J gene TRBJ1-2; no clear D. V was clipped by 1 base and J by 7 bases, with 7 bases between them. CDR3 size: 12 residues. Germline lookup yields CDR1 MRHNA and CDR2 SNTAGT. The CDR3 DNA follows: TGTGCCAGCAGTGACTGGAGGAGTGGCTACACCTTC. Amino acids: CASSDWRSGYTF.

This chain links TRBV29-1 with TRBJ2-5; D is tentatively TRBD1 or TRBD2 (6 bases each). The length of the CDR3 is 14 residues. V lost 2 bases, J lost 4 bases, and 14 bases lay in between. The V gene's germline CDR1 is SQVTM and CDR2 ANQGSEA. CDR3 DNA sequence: TGCAGCGTTGAACGGGGGCGCGGCGGAGAGACCCAGTACTTC. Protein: CSVERGRGGETQYF.

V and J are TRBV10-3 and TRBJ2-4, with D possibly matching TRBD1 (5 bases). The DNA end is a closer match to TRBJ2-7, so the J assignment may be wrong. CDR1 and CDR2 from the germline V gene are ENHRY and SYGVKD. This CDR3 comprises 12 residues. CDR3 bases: TGTGCCATCAGTGGAGGCAGGGACGAGCAGTACTTC. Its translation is CAISGGRDEQYF.